This T cell receptor (beta chain) was observed in a study of cytomegalovirus exposure and HLA in healthy donors. This CDR3 has 16 residues. Per the germline V gene, CDR1 is MGHRA and CDR2 is YSYEKL. V gave up 0 bases and J gave up 0 bases, with 12 bases separating them. Use of 60 Vbeta and 13 Jbeta primers characterized the PCR. Measured with immunoSEQ multiplex PCR; TCRdb has only the in-frame clones, and not every one. Of about 190,000 clones listed, more than 75% were seen once; the top ten hold roughly 0.73%. V is TRBV4-1 and J is TRBJ2-7; tentative D call: TRBD2 (6 bases). The specimen sequenced was PBMCs. The sequence came from a woman younger than 30 in good health and CMV-seronegative. CDR3 coding DNA: TGCGCCAGCAGCCAAGATGGGGTCGGGGGCTCCTACGAGCAGTACTTC. This sequence encodes CASSQDGVGGSYEQYF.